This TCR beta chain was sequenced in a study of blood T cell repertoires in COVID-19. Study-level information: Collection of acute and convalescent COVID-19 samples took place in the United States, Italy and Spain.

CDR1 and CDR2 from the germline V gene are SNHLY and FYNNEI. CDR3 length: 15 amino acids. V lost 1 base and J lost 7, with 14 bases in between. Method: immunoSEQ multiplex PCR; TCRdb's copy keeps in-frame clones and lacks some. Here the sample spans 80,000 to 95,000 clones, over 80% being singletons. Sample: peripheral blood. The gene calls are TRBV2 and TRBJ2-1, with D unclear. The source is a woman aged 80 or over with active or convalescent COVID-19. Here the CDR3 DNA reads TGTGCCAGCAGTGAAGGGGCCAGATTAAGGAATGAGCAGTTCTTC. It translates to CASSEGARLRNEQFF.